What follows describes a single T cell receptor beta chain. Antigen unknown. One junction end disagrees with the germline gene, perhaps due to a read error. This entry belongs to a study of T cell responses to AZD1222 COVID-19 vaccine. The table came from immunoSEQ multiplex PCR; TCRdb's copy has only in-frame clones and leaves some out. The repertoire holds 90,000 to 100,000 clones, around 90% seen once, with about 3% in the top ten. Overall study results and limits: At baseline, just five to seven AZD1222 recipients tested seropositive.

The receptor was isolated from an adult in good health. The starting material was peripheral blood, obtained on day 0 of AZD1222 vaccination.

The CDR3 DNA reads as TGTGCCAGCAGCAGCTGGGGGGGCATAAACAATGAGCAGTTCTTC. It translates to CASSSWGGINNEQFF. This chain connects TRBV5-1 to TRBJ2-1; a possible D gene is TRBD2 (7 bases). CDR1 SGHRS and CDR2 YFSETQ come from the germline V gene. The CDR3 extends over 15 amino acids.